These 26 T cell receptor beta chains share one sample of origin, sequenced in a study of T cell responses to AZD1222 COVID-19 vaccine. Profiled with immunoSEQ multiplex PCR; TCRdb holds only in-frame clones, not every one. Of approximately 170,000 clones listed, over 85% were seen once; the top ten hold about 1.6%. Material: peripheral blood, obtained on day 0 of AZD1222 vaccination. All receptors derive from an adult in good health.

This chain joins TRBV7-9 and TRBJ2-2, with no clear D. The CDR3 has 12 residues. The V end was cut by 3 bases, the J end by 7 bases, with 6 bases between. Germline V CDR1 and CDR2: SEHNR, FQNEAQ (reference sequence). For the CDR3, the DNA is TGTGCCAGCAGCTTTGATGACGGGGAGCTGTTTTTT. Protein sequence: CASSFDDGELFF.

This rearrangement joins TRBV10-2 to TRBJ2-3, with D perhaps TRBD1 or TRBD2 (5 bases each). This CDR3 has 15 residues. The V end was cut by 3 bases, the J end by 1 base, with 11 bases between. Germline V gives CDR1 WSHSY, CDR2 SAAADI. CDR3 nucleotide sequence: TGCGCCAGCAGTGAAGGGCGAGGGGGCACAGATACGCAGTATTTT. It encodes CASSEGRGGTDTQYF.

J is TRBJ1-1 and V is TRBV19; no clear D gene. V dropped 2 bases and J dropped 5 bases, with 9 bases sitting between them. In germline, CDR1 is LNHDA, CDR2 SQIVND (reference sequence). The CDR3 has 13 amino acids. The CDR3 bases are TGTGCCAGTAGTATAACTGGGTGGACTGAAGCTTTCTTT. Protein sequence: CASSITGWTEAFF.

The CDR3, as DNA: TGTGCCAGCAGCCGGGACAGGGGGCAAGAAAAACTGTTTTTT. The encoded protein is CASSRDRGQEKLFF. The chain has TRBV11-2 and TRBJ1-4; 12 nucleotides align to TRBD1. The CDR3 consists of 14 residues. Germline V lookup: CDR1 SGHAT, CDR2 FQNNGV. The J segment lost 8 bases and the V segment lost 5 bases, leaving 3 bases of the junction unmatched.

The V gene is TRBV15, the J gene TRBJ1-2; D unresolved. Germline CDR1 LNHNV, CDR2 YYDKDF (reference sequence). The CDR3 is 13 amino acids. V was trimmed by 0 bases and J by 8 bases, leaving 10 bases between them. The CDR3 coding sequence is TGTGCCACCAGCAGAGATTCAGCGGGGGGCTACACCTTC. It codes for CATSRDSAGGYTF.

The chain has TRBV27 and TRBJ2-7; 8 bases map to TRBD1. The CDR3 is made up of 12 amino acids. V was clipped by 6 bases and J by 4 bases; unmatched bases: 2. CDR1 is MNHEY, CDR2 SMNVEV, per germline (reference sequence). The CDR3 loop is CASRTGGYEQYF. Written as DNA, the CDR3 is TGTGCCAGCAGAACAGGGGGATACGAGCAGTACTTC.

The J gene is TRBJ2-5, the V gene TRBV18; D gene uncertain. Trimming stripped 2 bases from V and 1 base from J, with 14 bases between. Germline V lookup: CDR1 KGHSH, CDR2 LQKENI. CDR3 length: 16 residues. This CDR3 reads CASSPYYLNSQETQYF. CDR3 DNA: TGTGCCAGCTCACCATACTACCTGAACTCCCAAGAGACCCAGTACTTC.

This sequence joins TRBV5-1 and TRBJ2-7; 7 bases agree with TRBD2. The germline V gene encodes CDR1 SGHRS and CDR2 YFSETQ. This CDR3 is built from 15 residues. The trim removed 2 bases at V and 6 bases at J, leaving 11 bases unmatched. CDR3 protein: CASSLAGIDLFEQYF. In DNA form, the CDR3 reads TGCGCCAGCAGCTTAGCGGGAATCGATCTCTTCGAGCAGTACTTC.

The rearrangement links TRBV11-2 to TRBJ1-2; D is ambiguous. The V and J ends lost 2 bases and 2 bases respectively, with 15 bases between them. This CDR3 has 16 amino acids. CDR1 SGHAT and CDR2 FQNNGV come from the germline V gene. In nucleotides, the CDR3 is TGTGCCAGCAGCTTAAAGAGCCTAGATCGGAACTATGGCTACACCTTC. Translation gives CASSLKSLDRNYGYTF.

This chain connects TRBV18 to TRBJ2-3; D ambiguous. The V end was cut by 4 bases, the J end by 5 bases, with 7 bases between. Germline V gene sequence: CDR1 KGHSH, CDR2 LQKENI. This CDR3 has 12 residues. CDR3 region: CASSQFGDTQYF. Written as DNA, the CDR3 is TGTGCCAGCTCACAGTTCGGAGATACGCAGTATTTT.

V gene TRBV30 combines with J gene TRBJ2-2; tentatively, D is TRBD1 (6 bases). V was clipped by 3 bases and J by 2 bases, with 10 bases between them. This CDR3 has 14 amino acids. Looked up from germline, CDR1 is GTSNPN and CDR2 is SVGIG (reference sequence). The CDR3 region has the DNA TGTGCCTGGAGCCCGGGACAAAACACCGGGGAGCTGTTTTTT. It specifies CAWSPGQNTGELFF.

This sequence joins TRBV6-5 and TRBJ1-2; no reliable D call. The V and J ends lost 0 bases and 5 bases respectively, with 16 bases between them. This CDR3 is 16 amino acids long. CDR1 is MNHEY and CDR2 is SVGAGI in the germline V gene. Written as DNA, the CDR3 is TGTGCCAGCAGTTACTCGTCGACATCTCCTCAGTATGGCTACACCTTC. Translating gives CASSYSSTSPQYGYTF.

J is TRBJ2-5 and V is TRBV7-2; TRBD1 is a possible D gene (6 bases). The germline gives CDR1 SGHTA, CDR2 FQGNSA. Trimming took 1 base from V and 4 from J, leaving 10 bases between them. The CDR3 loop spans 14 amino acids. CDR3 in DNA: TGTGCCAGCAGCTTAGACAGGGCCGGAGAGACCCAGTACTTC. Residues: CASSLDRAGETQYF.

V is TRBV7-9 and J is TRBJ1-2, with TRBD1 as a possible D gene (5 bases). From germline, CDR1 is SEHNR and CDR2 FQNEAQ (reference sequence). The CDR3 totals 15 residues. With 5 bases removed from V and 8 bases from J, the gap between germline ends came to 21 bases. The CDR3, as DNA: TGTGCCAGCAGCCCAAAACCGGGACGGATAACGGGCTACACCTTC. Protein sequence: CASSPKPGRITGYTF.

The table lists this clone with a few counts. The chain uses TRBV7-9 and TRBJ2-7, with 7 bases aligning to TRBD1. The germline CDR1 and CDR2 sequences are SEHNR and FQNEAQ (reference sequence). The CDR3 sequence is 14 residues long. With V trimmed by 11 bases and J by 7 bases, 17 bases remained unmatched. The CDR3 sequence: CAGTLAGGSGEQYF. The CDR3 DNA reads as TGTGCCGGAACTCTGGCAGGGGGTTCGGGTGAGCAGTACTTC.

V gene TRBV7-9 combines with J gene TRBJ2-2, with 13 bases that match TRBD2. V was pared by 5 bases and J by 4 bases, with 4 bases of the junction left unmatched. This CDR3 has 16 residues. In germline, CDR1 is SEHNR, CDR2 FQNEAQ (reference sequence). CDR3 nucleotide sequence: TGTGCCAGCAGCGCGGGACTAGCGGGACGCACCGGGGAGCTGTTTTTT. This sequence encodes CASSAGLAGRTGELFF.

This clone appeared a few times. This chain links TRBV18 with TRBJ2-1; maybe TRBD1 (6 bases). Germline V gene lookup returns CDR1 KGHSH and CDR2 LQKENI. Trimming stripped 6 bases from V and 1 base from J, with 13 bases between. This CDR3 is 15 amino acids long. The CDR3, as DNA: TGTGCCAGCTCCCCAGGGGTAGGGTCCTACAATGAGCAGTTCTTC. Its translation: CASSPGVGSYNEQFF.

This clone turned up a few times. The gene calls are TRBV6-5 and TRBJ1-5; TRBD1 aligns across 9 bases. The CDR3 has 16 amino acids. CDR1 MNHEY and CDR2 SVGAGI come from the germline V gene. V shed 3 bases, J shed 1 base, and the junction held 4 bases outside the gene matches. Here the CDR3 DNA reads TGTGCCAGCAGTTATTCGGACAGGGGAAGCAATCAGCCCCAGCATTTT. Its translation: CASSYSDRGSNQPQHF.

The V call is TRBV5-6, the J call TRBJ1-1, with a possible D match to TRBD1 (5 bases). The CDR3 is 17 amino acids. Trimming pared 2 bases from V and 0 bases from J, leaving 17 bases between. Germline V lookup: CDR1 SGHDT, CDR2 YYEEEE. CDR3 residues: CASSFRRGWALNTEAFF. As DNA, the CDR3 is TGTGCCAGCAGCTTTAGGAGGGGATGGGCATTGAACACTGAAGCTTTCTTT.

The genes are TRBV10-1 and TRBJ1-3; D possibly corresponds to TRBD1 (6 bases). The CDR3 is 15 amino acids. Trimming removed 6 bases from V and 8 bases from J, with 20 bases in between. The germline V gene encodes CDR1 WNHNN and CDR2 SYGVQD (reference sequence). CDR3 nucleotide sequence: TGCGCCAGCAGATTCCCCGACAGGTTTTGTGACACCATATATTTT. Its translation is CASRFPDRFCDTIYF.

This chain uses TRBV3-1 (or the pseudogene TRBV3-2) with TRBJ2-5; D uncertain. V was cut by 2 bases and J by 2 bases, with 3 bases left in between. Germline CDR1 LGHDT, CDR2 YNNKEL (reference sequence). CDR3 length equals 12 residues. The CDR3 is CASSQLQETQYF. The CDR3 DNA sequence: TGTGCCAGCAGCCAACTACAAGAGACCCAGTACTTC.

The count of this clone is one. The CDR3 is CASELVQNSNQPQHF. CDR3 sequence (DNA): TGTGCCAGTGAATTAGTCCAGAATAGCAATCAGCCCCAGCATTTT. The V and J genes are TRBV25-1 and TRBJ1-5; D not certain. The CDR3 is 15 amino acids. V lost 9 bases and J 0 bases, leaving 15 bases between the germline ends. Germline V lookup: CDR1 MGHDK, CDR2 SYGVNS.

The chain has TRBV2 and TRBJ1-2; 7 nucleotides align to TRBD1. The V gene end was trimmed by 7 bases and the J gene end by 4 bases; junction bases not matched to a gene: 6. The CDR3 sequence is 13 residues long. CDR1 is SNHLY, CDR2 FYNNEI, per germline. This CDR3 is CASTMQGVYGYTF. DNA of the CDR3: TGTGCCAGCACGATGCAGGGGGTCTATGGCTACACCTTC.

This clone has just one count. V is TRBV7-9 and J is TRBJ2-1, with a tentative D call TRBD1 (5 bases). CDR3 length: 14 amino acids. CDR1 is SEHNR, CDR2 FQNEAQ, per germline (reference sequence). V was shortened by 3 bases and J by 0 bases, with 6 bases between the two germline ends. CDR3 loop: CASSFRVSYNEQFF. In DNA form, the CDR3 reads TGTGCCAGCAGCTTCAGGGTCTCCTACAATGAGCAGTTCTTC.

The chain joins TRBV7-9 to TRBJ1-2, with unresolved D. Trimming cost V 7 bases and J 4 bases, with 13 bases left between them. Germline V gene sequence: CDR1 SEHNR, CDR2 FQNEAQ (reference sequence). The CDR3 is made up of 13 amino acids. CDR3 sequence (DNA): TGTGCCAGCACCCCCACACCAGCCTATGGCTACACCTTC. Translated: CASTPTPAYGYTF.

This chain connects TRBV27 to TRBJ2-5, with D possibly called TRBD1 or TRBD2 (7 bases each). The V gene lost 6 bases and the J gene lost 5 bases, with 16 bases spanning the gap. This CDR3 is 14 amino acids long. CDR1 and CDR2 (germline): MNHEY, SMNVEV (reference sequence). CDR3 sequence: CASSPGGVRETQYF. In DNA, the CDR3 is TGTGCCAGCAGCCCAGGGGGGGTCCGGGAGACCCAGTACTTC.